These T cell receptor beta chains were read from a single sample in a study of T-cell reconstitution after alpha-beta-depleted transplantation in children. Each CDR3 protein gets one entry after TCRdb re-called the PCR reads with MiXCR. The sample has 95,000 to 150,000 distinct CDR3 sequences, 20% to 25% seen once. Specimen: PBMCs, mostly from graft donor cells, collected 180 days after TCRalphabeta/CD19-depleted stem cell transplant. The source is a male patient between 2 and 15 years old who had a stem cell transplant for chronic granulomatous disease, so the T cells may come from the graft donor. The CDR3 runs from the conserved cysteine through the conserved F or W. Each record gives: CDR3 protein, CDR3 DNA, J gene, clone size, D gene, V gene. The D gene is left open where the match is weak. Rows give clone size only sometimes, using once, few, many, or a class for an expanded clone.

CDR3aa: CASRSGLAGVEETQYF
CDR3nt: TGTGCCAGCAGATCTGGACTAGCGGGGGTCGAAGAGACCCAGTACTTC
j_gene: TRBJ2-5
abundance: few
d_gene: TRBD2
v_gene: TRBV6-2/TRBV6-3

CDR3aa: CASSLGLAGVSYNEQFF
CDR3nt: TGTGCCAGCAGCTTAGGGTTAGCGGGAGTGTCCTACAATGAGCAGTTCTTC
j_gene: TRBJ2-1
abundance: -
d_gene: TRBD2
v_gene: TRBV7-6

CDR3aa: CASSYSSGTPEQYF
CDR3nt: TGTGCCAGCAGTTATAGTAGCGGTACCCCCGAGCAGTACTTC
j_gene: TRBJ2-7
abundance: many
d_gene: -
v_gene: TRBV12-3/TRBV12-4

CDR3aa: CSVEVGSLYNEQFF
CDR3nt: TGCAGCGTTGAGGTCGGGAGTCTCTACAATGAGCAGTTCTTC
j_gene: TRBJ2-1
abundance: -
d_gene: -
v_gene: TRBV29-1

CDR3aa: CSARGLAGGRPYNEQFF
CDR3nt: TGCAGTGCTAGAGGACTAGCGGGAGGGCGCCCCTACAATGAGCAGTTCTTC
j_gene: TRBJ2-1
abundance: -
d_gene: TRBD2
v_gene: TRBV20-1

CDR3aa: CASSLQAGGPREQFF
CDR3nt: TGTGCCAGCAGTTTACAAGCGGGAGGGCCCAGAGAGCAGTTCTTC
j_gene: TRBJ2-1
abundance: many
d_gene: TRBD2
v_gene: TRBV28

CDR3aa: CASSSSGTGSTDTQYF
CDR3nt: TGTGCCAGCAGTTCCAGCGGGACAGGGAGCACAGATACGCAGTATTTT
j_gene: TRBJ2-3
abundance: few
d_gene: TRBD1
v_gene: TRBV12-3/TRBV12-4

CDR3aa: CSVQLWEQTKNIQYF
CDR3nt: TGCAGCGTACAACTCTGGGAGCAGACCAAAAACATTCAGTACTTC
j_gene: TRBJ2-4
abundance: -
d_gene: -
v_gene: TRBV29-1

CDR3aa: CASSVDGNTEAFF
CDR3nt: TGCGCCAGCAGCGTGGACGGAAACACTGAAGCTTTCTTT
j_gene: TRBJ1-1
abundance: -
d_gene: -
v_gene: TRBV5-1

CDR3aa: CASLFDRAVDTGELFF
CDR3nt: TGTGCCAGCCTCTTCGACAGGGCCGTTGACACCGGGGAGCTGTTTTTT
j_gene: TRBJ2-2
abundance: few
d_gene: TRBD1
v_gene: TRBV7-2

CDR3aa: CSARGKGTDTQYF
CDR3nt: TGCAGTGCTAGGGGGAAAGGCACAGATACGCAGTATTTT
j_gene: TRBJ2-3
abundance: many
d_gene: -
v_gene: TRBV20-1

CDR3aa: CSAQHGPEGEKLFF
CDR3nt: TGCAGTGCACAACATGGCCCGGAGGGGGAAAAACTGTTTTTT
j_gene: TRBJ1-4
abundance: -
d_gene: -
v_gene: TRBV20-1

CDR3aa: CASSNSGGARNEQFF
CDR3nt: TGTGCCAGCAGCAATAGCGGGGGGGCCCGAAATGAGCAGTTCTTC
j_gene: TRBJ2-1
abundance: -
d_gene: TRBD2
v_gene: TRBV7-8

CDR3aa: CASSPLTGGTYEQYF
CDR3nt: TGTGCCAGCAGTCCCCTAACGGGGGGGACCTACGAGCAGTACTTC
j_gene: TRBJ2-7
abundance: -
d_gene: TRBD2
v_gene: TRBV28

CDR3aa: CSARGRRPHQETQYF
CDR3nt: TGCAGTGCTAGGGGGCGGAGGCCCCACCAAGAGACCCAGTACTTC
j_gene: TRBJ2-5
abundance: few
d_gene: -
v_gene: TRBV20-1

CDR3aa: CASSFPGLGEKLFF
CDR3nt: TGTGCCAGCAGCTTCCCGGGACTTGGGGAAAAACTGTTTTTT
j_gene: TRBJ1-4
abundance: once
d_gene: -
v_gene: TRBV5-4

CDR3aa: CSARRGAQYF
CDR3nt: TGCAGTGCTAGGCGGGGCGCGCAGTACTTC
j_gene: TRBJ2-7
abundance: many
d_gene: -
v_gene: TRBV20-1

CDR3aa: CAWSSPSGYNEQFF
CDR3nt: TGTGCCTGGAGTAGTCCTAGCGGTTACAATGAGCAGTTCTTC
j_gene: TRBJ2-1
abundance: -
d_gene: TRBD2
v_gene: TRBV30

CDR3aa: CASSLVTQRIGSPLHF
CDR3nt: TGCGCCAGCAGCTTGGTTACCCAGAGAATAGGTTCACCCCTCCACTTT
j_gene: TRBJ1-6
abundance: -
d_gene: -
v_gene: TRBV5-1

CDR3aa: CASSLGQGDEQFF
CDR3nt: TGCGCCAGCAGCTTGGGACAGGGAGATGAGCAGTTCTTC
j_gene: TRBJ2-1
abundance: many
d_gene: TRBD1
v_gene: TRBV5-1

CDR3aa: CSVPGTATDTQYF
CDR3nt: TGCAGCGTTCCCGGGACAGCCACAGATACGCAGTATTTT
j_gene: TRBJ2-3
abundance: many
d_gene: TRBD1
v_gene: TRBV29-1

CDR3aa: CSASQTGGVNQPQHF
CDR3nt: TGCAGTGCTAGCCAAACAGGGGGCGTCAATCAGCCCCAGCATTTT
j_gene: TRBJ1-5
abundance: many
d_gene: TRBD1
v_gene: TRBV20-1

CDR3aa: CASSVGDRGPPLHF
CDR3nt: TGTGCCAGCAGCGTAGGGGACAGGGGCCCACCCCTCCACTTT
j_gene: TRBJ1-6
abundance: -
d_gene: TRBD1
v_gene: TRBV9

CDR3aa: CATSEEGGNEQFF
CDR3nt: TGTGCCACCAGTGAAGAAGGCGGCAATGAGCAGTTCTTC
j_gene: TRBJ2-1
abundance: -
d_gene: -
v_gene: TRBV24-1

CDR3aa: CASTQWGNSNQPQHF
CDR3nt: TGTGCCAGCACGCAGTGGGGGAATAGCAATCAGCCCCAGCATTTT
j_gene: TRBJ1-5
abundance: many
d_gene: -
v_gene: TRBV6-2/TRBV6-3

CDR3aa: CASSAPERGYTF
CDR3nt: TGTGCCAGCAGCGCCCCGGAGAGAGGCTACACCTTC
j_gene: TRBJ1-2
abundance: -
d_gene: -
v_gene: TRBV7-3

CDR3aa: CASSTPERYTEAFF
CDR3nt: TGTGCCAGCAGCACACCGGAGAGGTACACTGAAGCTTTCTTT
j_gene: TRBJ1-1
abundance: -
d_gene: -
v_gene: TRBV27

CDR3aa: CASSVKGSYNEQFF
CDR3nt: TGTGCCAGCAGTGTAAAGGGTTCCTACAATGAGCAGTTCTTC
j_gene: TRBJ2-1
abundance: -
d_gene: -
v_gene: TRBV2

CDR3aa: CASSPIPGEYGYTF
CDR3nt: TGTGCCAGCAGTCCTATCCCGGGAGAGTATGGCTACACCTTC
j_gene: TRBJ1-2
abundance: -
d_gene: -
v_gene: TRBV28

CDR3aa: CSARDRYNSNQPQHF
CDR3nt: TGCAGTGCTAGAGATCGTTATAATAGCAATCAGCCCCAGCATTTT
j_gene: TRBJ1-5
abundance: -
d_gene: -
v_gene: TRBV20-1

CDR3aa: CASSLGRDEQFF
CDR3nt: TGTGCCAGCAGCTTAGGTAGGGATGAGCAGTTCTTC
j_gene: TRBJ2-1
abundance: -
d_gene: -
v_gene: TRBV7-8